A selection of T cell receptor beta chains follows, all from one sample in a study of blood T cell repertoires in COVID-19. Clones were read by immunoSEQ multiplex PCR, and TCRdb kept only the in-frame ones, dropping some. The sample yields some 260,000 clones, roughly 90% seen once. The sequenced material came from PBMCs or T cells enriched from blood (not recorded which). Receptors were obtained from a man aged 40-55 years who had recovered from COVID-19. Each CDR3 is given with its conserved first and last residue. D genes are given only for firm matches.

CDR3 protein: CASSKLRNYNEQFF
CDR3 DNA: TGTGCCAGCAGTAAACTACGGAACTACAATGAGCAGTTCTTC
D gene: -
J gene: TRBJ2-1
V gene: TRBV6-5

CDR3 protein: CASSKSGANYGYTF
CDR3 DNA: TGTGCCAGCAGTAAGTCAGGGGCCAACTATGGCTACACCTTC
D gene: -
J gene: TRBJ1-2
V gene: TRBV27

CDR3 protein: CASSLMRYAGLNTEAFF
CDR3 DNA: TGTGCCAGCAGCTTAATGCGCTACGCAGGGCTGAACACTGAAGCTTTCTTT
D gene: -
J gene: TRBJ1-1
V gene: TRBV11-3

CDR3 protein: CASSFESQGAFNEKLFF
CDR3 DNA: TGTGCCAGCAGTTTTGAGTCGCAGGGGGCGTTCAATGAAAAACTGTTTTTT
D gene: TRBD1
J gene: TRBJ1-4
V gene: TRBV27

CDR3 protein: CASSQDRDTYEQYF
CDR3 DNA: TGTGCCAGTAGCCAGGACAGGGATACCTACGAGCAGTACTTC
D gene: TRBD1
J gene: TRBJ2-7
V gene: TRBV19

CDR3 protein: CASGERESSYNEQFF
CDR3 DNA: TGTGCCAGCGGGGAACGGGAGAGCTCCTACAATGAGCAGTTCTTC
D gene: -
J gene: TRBJ2-1
V gene: TRBV11-1

CDR3 protein: CASQKSTLNTEAFF
CDR3 DNA: TGTGCTAGCCAGAAATCGACATTGAACACTGAAGCTTTCTTT
D gene: -
J gene: TRBJ1-1
V gene: TRBV12-5

CDR3 protein: CASSLAEINQPQHF
CDR3 DNA: TGTGCCAGCAGCTTAGCAGAGATCAATCAGCCCCAGCATTTT
D gene: -
J gene: TRBJ1-5
V gene: TRBV7-2

CDR3 protein: CASSNSGTPVPDEQFF
CDR3 DNA: TGTGCCAGCAGTAACTCCGGGACTCCCGTCCCAGATGAGCAGTTCTTC
D gene: -
J gene: TRBJ2-1
V gene: TRBV6-5

CDR3 protein: CASSEVRWAKNEGTF
CDR3 DNA: TGTGCCAGCAGTGAAGTGCGGTGGGCGAAGAATGAGGGTACCTTC
D gene: -
J gene: TRBJ1-2
V gene: TRBV6-1